One and the same sample provided the 23 T cell receptor beta chains below, sequenced in a study of blood T cell repertoires in COVID-19. Libraries were prepared by immunoSEQ multiplex PCR; TCRdb keeps only in-frame clonotypes and omits some of them. The table lists some 170,000 clones, roughly 82% of them singletons. Input material: PBMCs or T cells enriched from blood (not recorded which). The receptors derive from a man aged 50-59 years who had recovered from COVID-19.

The J gene is TRBJ2-1, the V gene TRBV11-2; 10 bases fit TRBD2. Trimming at V came to 1 base and at J to 7 bases, leaving 7 bases not matched to a gene. This CDR3 contains 16 residues. CDR1 is SGHAT, CDR2 FQNNGV, per germline. The CDR3 protein is CASSLALAGVKNEQFF. The CDR3 region has the DNA TGTGCCAGCAGCTTAGCCCTAGCGGGGGTGAAGAATGAGCAGTTCTTC.

The chain recombines TRBV5-6 with TRBJ1-4; D is unresolved. CDR1 and CDR2 from the germline V gene are SGHDT and YYEEEE. Trimming took off 0 bases at V and 0 bases at J, with 6 bases between the two ends. The CDR3 is 15 residues long. This CDR3 reads CASSLAFATNEKLFF. The CDR3 DNA sequence: TGTGCCAGCAGCTTGGCATTTGCAACTAATGAAAAACTGTTTTTT. The full variable domain, with the rest looked up from reference TRBV5-6 and TRBJ1-4, is DAGVTQSPTHLIKTRGQQVTLRCSPKSGHDTVSWYQQALGQGPQFIFQYYEEEERQRGNFPDRFSGHQFPNYSSELNVNALLLGDSALYLCASSLAFATNEKLFFGSGTQLSVL.

The rearrangement uses TRBV14 and TRBJ2-1, with D tentatively TRBD2 (6 bases). The CDR3 consists of 15 residues. The V gene's germline CDR1 is SGHDN and CDR2 FVKESK. V was shortened by 2 bases and J by 4 bases, with 12 bases between the two germline ends. The CDR3 DNA sequence: TGTGCCAGCAGCCAAAGTTGGGGAGGATACAATGAGCAGTTCTTC. Its protein product is CASSQSWGGYNEQFF.

This clone was observed a handful of times. The rearrangement joins TRBV7-8 to TRBJ2-1; 11 nucleotides match TRBD2. J was trimmed by 11 bases and V by 3 bases; bases with no gene match: 6. The germline V gene has CDR1 SGHVS and CDR2 FQNEAQ. This CDR3 is built from 14 residues. The CDR3 coding sequence is TGTGCCAGCAGCTTGGACCTAGCGGGGGGTAAGCAGTTCTTC. Protein sequence: CASSLDLAGGKQFF.

This rearrangement joins TRBV10-1 to TRBJ2-7, with 7 bases aligning to TRBD1. The CDR3 has 14 residues. Germline CDR1 is WNHNN and CDR2 is SYGVQD (reference sequence). The V segment lost 10 bases and the J segment 1 base; nucleotides outside the gene matches: 10. The CDR3 reads CATTPDRWSYEQYF. CDR3 DNA: TGCGCCACCACCCCGGACAGGTGGTCCTACGAGCAGTACTTC.

The chain links TRBV5-1 to TRBJ1-2; D gene unclear. The CDR3 length is 15 residues. V was shortened by 0 bases and J by 2 bases, with 11 bases between the two germline ends. Germline CDR1 and CDR2: SGHRS and YFSETQ. The DNA for the CDR3 is TGCGCCAGCAGCTTGGCCCCCGGCGGGAACTATGGCTACACCTTC. This translates into CASSLAPGGNYGYTF.

The chain uses TRBV9 and TRBJ1-1, with 7 bases that match TRBD1. With 3 bases clipped from V and 5 bases from J, the junction kept 7 bases outside the gene matches. CDR1 is SGDLS, CDR2 YYNGEE, per germline. CDR3 length equals 14 residues. The chain's CDR3 is CASSAFDRVTEAFF. DNA of the CDR3: TGTGCCAGCAGCGCGTTCGACAGGGTTACTGAAGCTTTCTTT.

The rearrangement links TRBV7-2 to TRBJ2-1; 10 bases line up with TRBD2. There are 16 residues in the CDR3. Germline V gives CDR1 SGHTA, CDR2 FQGNSA. V trimming: 3 bases; J trimming: 3 bases; junction bases outside the gene matches: 5. The CDR3 loop is CASSFQSGGGYNEQFF. The CDR3 DNA reads as TGTGCCAGCAGCTTTCAAAGCGGGGGGGGCTACAATGAGCAGTTCTTC.

J is TRBJ1-3 and V is TRBV21-1; the table's D call of TRBD1 was not tested on the DNA. TRBV21-1 is reported as a pseudogene. The CDR3 contains 14 residues. CDR3 loop: CARKQGVSGNTIYF. As DNA, the CDR3 is TGTGCCAGAAAACAGGGAGTCTCTGGAAACACCATATATTTT.

V and J are TRBV6-1 and TRBJ1-4; 8 positions agree with TRBD1. Germline CDR1 MNHNS, CDR2 SASEGT. The V gene end was trimmed by 1 base and the J gene end by 4 bases; junction bases not matched to a gene: 5. The CDR3 extends over 16 amino acids. The CDR3 loop is CASSEVRGLINEKLFF. The CDR3 DNA reads TGTGCCAGCAGTGAAGTCAGGGGGCTTATTAATGAAAAACTGTTTTTT.

The V gene is TRBV3-1 (or the pseudogene TRBV3-2), the J gene TRBJ1-6, with a weak D call TRBD1 (5 bases). Trimming cost V 1 base and J 7 bases, with 14 bases left between them. The CDR3 sequence is 16 residues long. Looked up from germline, CDR1 is LGHDT and CDR2 is YNNKEL (reference sequence). This CDR3 reads CASSQAGGITNSPLHF. The CDR3 DNA is TGTGCCAGCAGCCAAGCTGGGGGGATTACGAATTCACCCCTCCACTTT.

The chain links TRBV7-2 to TRBJ2-5, with 8 bases matching TRBD2. The J segment lost 2 bases and the V segment lost 0 bases, leaving 8 bases of the junction unmatched. Looked up from germline, CDR1 is SGHTA and CDR2 is FQGNSA. The CDR3 sequence is 17 residues long. As DNA, the CDR3 is TGTGCCAGCAGCTTAGCGGGGGCGGGGGGACCACAAGAGACCCAGTACTTC. This sequence encodes CASSLAGAGGPQETQYF.

The chain uses TRBV19 and TRBJ2-6; D gene uncertain. The CDR3 is 18 amino acids. V lost 4 bases and J 1 base, leaving 17 bases between the germline ends. The germline V gene encodes CDR1 LNHDA and CDR2 SQIVND (reference sequence). CDR3 sequence (DNA): TGTGCCAGTAGTACCCTCAGTCGGGTTGGGTCTGGGGCCAACGTCCTGACTTTC. Protein sequence: CASSTLSRVGSGANVLTF. Using reference TRBV19 and TRBJ2-6 for the parts outside the CDR3, the full variable domain is DGGITQSPKYLFRKEGQNVTLSCEQNLNHDAMYWYRQDPGQGLRLIYYSQIVNDFQKGDIAEGYSVSREKKESFPLTVTSAQKNPTAFYLCASSTLSRVGSGANVLTFGAGSRLTVL.

This clone was recorded a few times. The chain combines TRBV30 with TRBJ1-5; D is unclear. Trimming took 2 bases from V and 3 from J, leaving 11 bases between them. CDR3 length equals 14 residues. The V gene's germline CDR1 is GTSNPN and CDR2 SVGIG (reference sequence). In DNA, the CDR3 is TGTGCCTGGAGTTTCACAGCCCTCAATCAGCCCCAGCATTTT. Translation gives CAWSFTALNQPQHF.

J is TRBJ2-2 and V is TRBV18; 8 positions match TRBD1. Germline values: CDR1 KGHSH, CDR2 LQKENI. The CDR3 has 18 residues. The junction had 11 bases not matched to a gene; V was cut back by 3 bases and J by 2 bases. The CDR3 DNA reads TGTGCCAGCTCACCGGGCCAGGGGGCGCTTCCTAACACCGGGGAGCTGTTTTTT. This codes for CASSPGQGALPNTGELFF.

The rearrangement uses TRBV9 and TRBJ1-5; unclear D gene. Trimming cost V 3 bases and J 0 bases, with 10 bases left between them. From germline, CDR1 is SGDLS and CDR2 YYNGEE. CDR3 length equals 15 residues. Here the CDR3 reads CASSGGVDSNQPQHF. DNA for the CDR3: TGTGCCAGCAGCGGGGGAGTCGATAGCAATCAGCCCCAGCATTTT.

V usage is TRBV18 and J usage is TRBJ1-6, with D hard to call. The germline CDR1 and CDR2 sequences are KGHSH and LQKENI. The CDR3 spans 13 residues. Trimming cost V 3 bases and J 8 bases, with 8 bases left between them. In DNA, the CDR3 is TGTGCCAGCTCACCGAAGCATGATTCACCCCTCCACTTT. Amino acids: CASSPKHDSPLHF.

This rearrangement joins TRBV10-1 to TRBJ1-5, with 8 bases lining up with TRBD1. Germline CDR1 reads WNHNN; CDR2 reads SYGVQD (reference sequence). CDR3 length: 16 amino acids. The J segment lost 3 bases and the V segment lost 3 bases, leaving 7 bases of the junction unmatched. CDR3 sequence (DNA): TGCGCCAGCAGTGATGTCAGGGGGCAGGACAATCAGCCCCAGCATTTT. Translation gives CASSDVRGQDNQPQHF.

Details on this clone: Other DNA sequences in the same sample also yield this CDR3. The chain carries TRBV7-9 and TRBJ1-1; a possible D gene is TRBD1 (6 bases). The CDR3 has 13 amino acids. Per the germline V gene, CDR1 is SEHNR and CDR2 is FQNEAQ (reference sequence). V was cut by 3 bases and J by 5 bases, with 10 bases left in between. The CDR3 DNA sequence: TGTGCCAGCAGCTTTGGACAGATGACTGAAGCTTTCTTT. Translation gives CASSFGQMTEAFF.

This clone has a count of ten or more. The rearrangement links TRBV6-4 to TRBJ2-3; 7 positions agree with TRBD2. The length of the CDR3 is 13 residues. J lost 5 bases, V lost 5 bases, and 4 bases had no gene match. CDR1 and CDR2 (germline): MRHNA, SNTAGT. The CDR3 DNA sequence: TGTGCCAGCAGTCGGGGGGAGTTAGATACGCAGTATTTT. Its protein is CASSRGELDTQYF.

This clone has more than one count but fewer than ten. V usage is TRBV29-1 and J usage is TRBJ1-2, with 8 bases fitting TRBD1. Trimming removed 7 bases from V and 4 bases from J; junction bases left unmatched: 11. The CDR3 totals 14 residues. Germline values: CDR1 SQVTM, CDR2 ANQGSEA. CDR3 DNA: TGCAGCGCCGGTTCGGACAGGGCGGTCTATGGCTACACCTTC. This sequence encodes CSAGSDRAVYGYTF. Full variable domain (outside the CDR3, taken from reference TRBV29-1 and TRBJ1-2): SAVISQKPSRDICQRGTSLTIQCQVDSQVTMMFWYRQQPGQSLTLIATANQGSEATYESGFVIDKFPISRPNLTFSTLTVSNMSPEDSSIYLCSAGSDRAVYGYTFGSGTRLTVV.

This CDR3 is CASSTYPGTGGAFF. The DNA for the CDR3 is TGTGCCAGCAGCACATATCCCGGGACAGGTGGAGCTTTCTTT. The chain couples TRBV7-9 to TRBJ1-1; 8 nucleotides line up with TRBD1. The CDR3 is 14 amino acids. After removal of 5 bases from V and 10 bases from J, the junction contained 12 bases not matched to a gene. In germline, CDR1 is SEHNR, CDR2 FQNEAQ (reference sequence).

The CDR3: CASSLQVRDEQYF. CDR3 nucleotide sequence: TGTGCCAGCAGCCTTCAGGTTCGCGACGAGCAGTACTTC. The gene calls are TRBV7-9 and TRBJ2-7; D is ambiguous. The germline gives CDR1 SEHNR, CDR2 FQNEAQ (reference sequence). The CDR3 spans 13 residues. Trimming removed 5 bases from V and 5 bases from J, with 13 bases in between.